A single sample is the source of the 4 T cell receptor beta chains below, sequenced in a study of shared clonotypes between healthy human individuals. Sequenced by immunoSEQ multiplex PCR; TCRdb stores in-frame clones only, minus some. Of 850,000 to 1,200,000 clones in the sample, 65% to 75% are singletons; the top ten hold approximately 1.5%. Sequenced: memory CD4+ T cells sorted from blood. This sample's subset: CD45RA-negative fraction. These receptors were taken from a man aged 18 to 29 in good health.

CDR3 loop: CASSSRMGQTTGELFF. The CDR3 DNA reads as TGTGCCAGCAGTTCTCGGATGGGACAGACGACCGGGGAGCTGTTTTTT. The chain employs TRBV6-6 and TRBJ2-2, with 7 nucleotides matching TRBD1. Looked up from germline, CDR1 is MNHNY and CDR2 is SVGAGI (reference sequence). The CDR3 is 16 amino acids. The V and J ends lost 4 bases and 5 bases, in that order; junction bases with no gene match: 10.

The genes are TRBV5-1 and TRBJ2-7; possible D gene TRBD1, 5 bases. Between the trimmed V and J ends, which lost 0 bases and 4 bases, there was a span of 11 bases. Germline values: CDR1 SGHRS, CDR2 YFSETQ. The CDR3 runs to 14 residues. The CDR3 region has the DNA TGCGCCAGCAGCTTGGAGGCAGGGCTTTACGAGCAGTACTTC. Translation gives CASSLEAGLYEQYF. Based on the CDR3 plus reference TRBV5-1 and TRBJ2-7, the full variable domain is KAGVTQTPRYLIKTRGQQVTLSCSPISGHRSVSWYQQTPGQGLQFLFEYFSETQRNKGNFPGRFSGRQFSNSRSEMNVSTLELGDSALYLCASSLEAGLYEQYFGPGTRLTVT.

The chain links TRBV5-1 to TRBJ1-1; tentatively, D is TRBD1 (6 bases). The V end was cut by 5 bases, the J end by 8 bases, with 13 bases between. CDR1 SGHRS and CDR2 YFSETQ come from the germline V gene. CDR3 length equals 12 residues. The DNA for the CDR3 is TGCGCCAGCAGTGCTACGGGGGCCGAAGCTTTCTTT. Translation gives CASSATGAEAFF.

V usage is TRBV2 and J usage is TRBJ2-7; D might be TRBD2 (6 bases). Trimming shortened V by 7 bases and J by 5 bases, and 21 bases separated the two germline ends. Germline CDR1 reads SNHLY; CDR2 reads FYNNEI. The CDR3 has 15 residues. The CDR3: CASTFTGDFSNEQYF. Written as DNA, the CDR3 is TGTGCCAGCACCTTTACCGGGGACTTTTCCAACGAGCAGTACTTC.